A single sample is the source of the 3 T cell receptor beta chains below, sequenced in a study of blood T cell repertoires in COVID-19. Data came from immunoSEQ multiplex PCR; TCRdb stores just in-frame clones and leaves some out. The data show a few hundred thousand clones, roughly 88% seen once. The specimen sequenced was PBMCs or T cells enriched from blood (not recorded which). The receptor set was obtained from a man younger than 40 who had recovered from COVID-19.

The chain has TRBV7-6 and TRBJ1-4; no definite D call. The CDR3 extends over 14 amino acids. The V end lost 1 base, the J end lost 7 bases, and 10 bases lay between the germline ends. CDR1 and CDR2 (germline): SGHVS, FNYEAQ. The CDR3 region is CASSLGSSGEKLFF. The DNA for the CDR3 is TGTGCCAGCAGCTTAGGGTCCAGCGGTGAAAAACTGTTTTTT.

The J gene is TRBJ1-2, the V gene TRBV9; the match to TRBD1 covers 7 bases. Germline V CDR1 and CDR2: SGDLS, YYNGEE. The CDR3 extends over 14 amino acids. V gave up 4 bases and J gave up 6 bases; unmatched junction bases: 9. The CDR3 bases are TGTGCCAGCAGCCCGGAGGGACAGTTTCATGGCTACACCTTC. It translates to CASSPEGQFHGYTF.

This chain joins TRBV9 and TRBJ1-2; a possible D gene is TRBD1 (5 bases). The V end lost 5 bases, the J end lost 4 bases, and 12 bases lay between the germline ends. The CDR3 extends over 13 amino acids. Germline loops: CDR1 SGDLS, CDR2 YYNGEE. In DNA, the CDR3 is TGTGCCAGCAGTCAGCGGGACCTCTATGGCTACACCTTC. It codes for CASSQRDLYGYTF.